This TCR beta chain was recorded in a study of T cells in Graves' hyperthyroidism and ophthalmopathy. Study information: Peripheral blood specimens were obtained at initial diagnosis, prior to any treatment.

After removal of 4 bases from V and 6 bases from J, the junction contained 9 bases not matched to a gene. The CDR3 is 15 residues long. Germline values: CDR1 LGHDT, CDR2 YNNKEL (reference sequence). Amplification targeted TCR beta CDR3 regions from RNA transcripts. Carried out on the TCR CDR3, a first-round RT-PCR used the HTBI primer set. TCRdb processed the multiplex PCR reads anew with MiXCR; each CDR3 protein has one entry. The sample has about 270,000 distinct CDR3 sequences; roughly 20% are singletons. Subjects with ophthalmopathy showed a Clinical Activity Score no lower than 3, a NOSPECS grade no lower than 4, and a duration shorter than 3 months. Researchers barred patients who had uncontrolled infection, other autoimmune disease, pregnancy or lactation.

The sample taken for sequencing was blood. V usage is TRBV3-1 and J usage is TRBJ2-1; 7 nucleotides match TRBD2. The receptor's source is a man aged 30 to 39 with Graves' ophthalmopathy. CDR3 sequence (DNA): TGTGCCAGCAGCCCCCCGGGGGGTGGGTTCAATGAGCAGTTCTTC. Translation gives CASSPPGGGFNEQFF.